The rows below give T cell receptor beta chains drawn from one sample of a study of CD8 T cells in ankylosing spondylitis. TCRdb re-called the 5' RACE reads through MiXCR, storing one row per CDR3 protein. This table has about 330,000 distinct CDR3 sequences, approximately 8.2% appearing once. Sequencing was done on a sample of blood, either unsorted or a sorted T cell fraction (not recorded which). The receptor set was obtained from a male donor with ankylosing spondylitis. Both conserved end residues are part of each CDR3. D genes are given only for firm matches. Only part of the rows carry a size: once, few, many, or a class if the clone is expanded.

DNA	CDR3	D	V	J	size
TGCAGGGTATGGGACAGCGAATCCACAGATACGCAGTATTTT	CRVWDSESTDTQYF	TRBD1	TRBV29-1	TRBJ2-3	-
TGCAGTGCGGCAAGCGGGGAACTATACAATGAGCAGTTCTTC	CSAASGELYNEQFF	TRBD2	TRBV20-1	TRBJ2-1	few
TGCAGTGCTAGAGTACAGGGGACCTACGAGCAGTACTTC	CSARVQGTYEQYF	TRBD1	TRBV20-1	TRBJ2-7	-
TGTGCCAGCAGTGCAGGGACTTTTCAGTACTTC	CASSAGTFQYF	-	TRBV6-5	TRBJ2-4	few
TGCAGTGCTAGAACTATAGCGGGAGTTCCCGAGCAGTACTTC	CSARTIAGVPEQYF	TRBD2	TRBV20-1	TRBJ2-7	few
TGTGCCAGCAGCTTAGACCGGGCCCCCCTTTCTACGCAGTATTTT	CASSLDRAPLSTQYF	-	TRBV7-8	TRBJ2-3	-
TGTGCCAGCAGCTTAGCGGGTGAGCAGTACTTC	CASSLAGEQYF	-	TRBV7-9	TRBJ2-7	many
TGTGCCAGTAACCACGGCTCCTACAATGAGCAGTTCTTC	CASNHGSYNEQFF	-	TRBV14	TRBJ2-1	-
TGTGCCATCAGTGAAACTAGCGGGAGTATCTTGAATGAGCAGTTCTTC	CAISETSGSILNEQFF	TRBD2	TRBV10-3	TRBJ2-1	-
TGTGCCAGCACCCAAGCCGGGGTTGTGGGTTTCGAAAAACTGTTTTTT	CASTQAGVVGFEKLFF	-	TRBV25-1	TRBJ1-4	-
TGTGCCAGCAGTTTATGGCCCACAGATACGCAGTATTTT	CASSLWPTDTQYF	-	TRBV27	TRBJ2-3	-
TGTGCCAGCAGGACACGGGAGGCCTACAATGAGCAGTTCTTC	CASRTREAYNEQFF	TRBD2	TRBV7-2	TRBJ2-1	-
TGTGCCAGCTCACCACGGGGGGTAGATCTCTACGAGCAGTACTTC	CASSPRGVDLYEQYF	-	TRBV18	TRBJ2-7	-
TGTGCCAGCAGCCACAGGGTCAGCTTAAACACTGAAGCTTTCTTT	CASSHRVSLNTEAFF	-	TRBV3-1	TRBJ1-1	-
TGTGCCACCAGAAGAGATCAGGGATCCTATGGCTACACCTTC	CATRRDQGSYGYTF	-	TRBV15	TRBJ1-2	many
TGTGCCAGCAGTGATGTTGGGCAGGTGTACAGGGAGACGCAGTATTTT	CASSDVGQVYRETQYF	-	TRBV25-1	TRBJ2-3	few
TGTGCCAGCAGCCAAAACTCAGGGACCACCATATATTTT	CASSQNSGTTIYF	-	TRBV12-3/TRBV12-4	TRBJ1-3	-
TGTGCCAGCCAGGACTTTGAGACCCAGTACTTC	CASQDFETQYF	-	TRBV6-2/TRBV6-3	TRBJ2-5	many
TGTGCCTGGAGTAAACTGAACAATGAGCAGTTCTTC	CAWSKLNNEQFF	-	TRBV30	TRBJ2-1	-
TGCAGTGTCTGGGGAACAGATACGCAGTATTTT	CSVWGTDTQYF	-	TRBV20-1	TRBJ2-3	-
TGTGCCAGCAGGTTCTTAGCGGGAGCACCCACAGATACGCAGTATTTT	CASRFLAGAPTDTQYF	TRBD2	TRBV7-3	TRBJ2-3	few
TGTGCCACCAGTGTCCTCGGGCAGGGCCAAGAGACCCAGTACTTC	CATSVLGQGQETQYF	-	TRBV24-1	TRBJ2-5	-
TGTGCCAGCAGTTTCCGGGACAGGACTGAAGCTTTCTTT	CASSFRDRTEAFF	TRBD1	TRBV27	TRBJ1-1	few
TGTGCCAGCAGCGGGTGGACGAGGGACCTACTGCATGAGCAGTTCTTC	CASSGWTRDLLHEQFF	-	TRBV13	TRBJ2-1	few
TGCAGTGCTAGAGATTGGGCGGGGACAGAAGCTTTCTTT	CSARDWAGTEAFF	-	TRBV20-1	TRBJ1-1	-
TGTGCCAGCAGTGGCACCGGGACAGGGTACCAAGAGACCCAGTACTTC	CASSGTGTGYQETQYF	TRBD1	TRBV25-1	TRBJ2-5	few
TGCGCCAGCAGCGCCCTAGCGGGAGAGATTAATGAGCAGTTCTTC	CASSALAGEINEQFF	TRBD2	TRBV5-1	TRBJ2-1	few
TGCAGCTTGAGACTAGCGGGACGTCCCGGGGAGCTGTTTTTT	CSLRLAGRPGELFF	TRBD2	TRBV29-1	TRBJ2-2	many
TGTGCCAGCAAAGAGTACCTCTCTGGGGCCAACGTCCTGACTTTC	CASKEYLSGANVLTF	-	TRBV2	TRBJ2-6	-
TGTGCCAGCAGCCAAGCGGGGGGGGGAGATACGCAGTATTTT	CASSQAGGGDTQYF	TRBD2	TRBV3-1	TRBJ2-3	many
TGTGCCAGCAGTACCGGGGCCAGGGGCTACACCTTC	CASSTGARGYTF	-	TRBV12-3/TRBV12-4	TRBJ1-2	many
TGTGCCAGCAGACGTGGCGGACAGGGCTCCCTTTACGAGCAGTACTTC	CASRRGGQGSLYEQYF	TRBD1	TRBV12-3/TRBV12-4	TRBJ2-7	few
TGCAGTGCTAGTAAACTAGCGTCGGGTGAGCAGTTCTTC	CSASKLASGEQFF	TRBD2	TRBV20-1	TRBJ2-1	few
TGCAGCGTTGTATTGACTCGAGCCTACAATGAGCAGTTCTTC	CSVVLTRAYNEQFF	-	TRBV29-1	TRBJ2-1	many
TGTGCCAGCTCACCAGTTACTAGCGGGAGGTCTGAGCAGTTCTTC	CASSPVTSGRSEQFF	TRBD2	TRBV18	TRBJ2-1	-
TGTGCCACCAGCAGAGATTTAGCTCAGCCTGAAGCTTTCTTT	CATSRDLAQPEAFF	-	TRBV15	TRBJ1-1	few
TGTGCCAGCAGGAGACATAACACCGGGGAGCTGTTTTTT	CASRRHNTGELFF	-	TRBV28	TRBJ2-2	few
TGCAGTGCTAGAGGACGGTGGGGGCGATCCTACGAGCAGTACTTC	CSARGRWGRSYEQYF	-	TRBV20-1	TRBJ2-7	few
TGCAGCGTTGCGCCCAGGGTTTTTGAGACCCAGTACTTC	CSVAPRVFETQYF	-	TRBV29-1	TRBJ2-5	many
TGTGCCAGCAGCAGGGGGAGTTCCCTTAATGAAAAACTGTTTTTT	CASSRGSSLNEKLFF	-	TRBV7-8	TRBJ1-4	-